This passage covers 18 T cell receptor beta chains from one sample sequenced in a study of T cells in localized non-small cell lung cancer. Some clones are missing from TCRdb's copy, which holds only in-frame ones; the method was immunoSEQ multiplex PCR. The table includes roughly 30,000 clones, 92% detected once. The sample in question was peripheral blood mononuclear cells, obtained before any cancer treatment. The receptor source for this set is a woman between 35 and 70 years old with stage III lung adenocarcinoma.

V gene TRBV4-1 combines with J gene TRBJ1-2; D ambiguous. Per germline, CDR1 MGHRA and CDR2 YSYEKL. Trimming removed 0 bases at V and 1 base at J, with 9 bases between. The CDR3 contains 15 residues. CDR3 amino acids: CASSQERSNNYGYTF. In nucleotides, the CDR3 is TGCGCCAGCAGCCAAGAGCGCAGTAATAACTATGGCTACACCTTC.

V and J are TRBV18 and TRBJ2-5; 9 nucleotides agree with TRBD2. V lost 3 bases, J lost 3 bases, and 2 bases stayed unmatched. The germline gives CDR1 KGHSH, CDR2 LQKENI. The CDR3 is made up of 14 amino acids. CDR3 amino acids: CASSPGLAEETQYF. CDR3 DNA: TGTGCCAGCTCACCGGGACTAGCCGAAGAGACCCAGTACTTC.

The chain has TRBV5-1 and TRBJ2-2; the match to TRBD2 covers 10 bases. The CDR3 has 15 residues. The germline CDR1 and CDR2 sequences are SGHRS and YFSETQ. V lost 4 bases, J lost 4 bases, and 4 bases stayed unmatched. CDR3 coding DNA: TGCGCCAGCAGCCGAGCGGGAGGGGTCACCGGGGAGCTGTTTTTT. Amino acid sequence: CASSRAGGVTGELFF.

The V gene is TRBV4-3, the J gene TRBJ2-3; D is undetermined. The germline gives CDR1 LGHNA, CDR2 YSLEER. The CDR3 totals 14 residues. V lost 0 bases and J 4 bases, leaving 8 bases between the germline ends. The CDR3 spells CASSQEWGSDTQYF. The CDR3 nucleotides read TGCGCCAGCAGCCAAGAATGGGGATCAGATACGCAGTATTTT.

The chain is built from TRBV5-5 and TRBJ1-2; no definite D call. Trimming took 4 bases from V and 4 from J, leaving 11 bases between them. This CDR3 region has 13 residues. Germline V CDR1 and CDR2: SGHKS, YYEKEE (reference sequence). The CDR3, as DNA: TGTGCCAGCAGCGAACCAGGCCTCTATGGCTACACCTTC. Its protein is CASSEPGLYGYTF. The variable domain in full, with the rest retrieved from reference TRBV5-5 and TRBJ1-2, is DAGVTQSPTHLIKTRGQQVTLRCSPISGHKSVSWYQQVLGQGPQFIFQYYEKEERGRGNFPDRFSARQFPNYSSELNVNALLLGDSALYLCASSEPGLYGYTFGSGTRLTVV.

V gene TRBV10-3 combines with J gene TRBJ2-7, with TRBD2 identical over 14 bases. CDR1 and CDR2 from the germline V gene are ENHRY and SYGVKD. The CDR3 covers 17 residues. The V gene end was trimmed by 5 bases and the J gene end by 4 bases; junction bases not matched to a gene: 10. The CDR3 region is CAISSGTSGGAGYEQYF. CDR3 bases: TGTGCCATCAGTTCCGGGACTAGCGGGGGTGCAGGGTACGAGCAGTACTTC.

The J gene is TRBJ2-1, the V gene TRBV4-3; 7 nucleotides match TRBD2. The CDR3 contains 15 residues. Germline trimming cut 4 bases from V and 5 bases from J; bases unmatched to any gene: 8. Germline CDR1 LGHNA, CDR2 YSLEER. The DNA of the CDR3 is TGCGCCAGCAGCCCTTGGGAGGGAGTCAACAATGAGCAGTTCTTC. Its protein product is CASSPWEGVNNEQFF.

The rearrangement links TRBV2 to TRBJ1-2; TRBD1 matches 7 bases. Unmatched junction bases numbered 5, after V lost 3 bases and J lost 4 bases. This CDR3 contains 14 residues. The germline CDR1 and CDR2 sequences are SNHLY and FYNNEI. The CDR3 sequence is CASSDPQGVYGYTF. CDR3 coding DNA: TGTGCCAGCAGTGACCCCCAGGGGGTCTATGGCTACACCTTC.

J is TRBJ1-4 and V is TRBV9; D is uncertain. In germline, CDR1 is SGDLS, CDR2 YYNGEE. This CDR3 comprises 15 residues. V was shortened by 0 bases and J by 8 bases, with 14 bases between the two germline ends. CDR3 loop: CASSVVSGPGEKLFF. DNA of the CDR3: TGTGCCAGCAGCGTAGTGTCGGGTCCCGGGGAAAAACTGTTTTTT. Complete variable domain (other parts from reference TRBV9 and TRBJ1-4): DSGVTQTPKHLITATGQRVTLRCSPRSGDLSVYWYQQSLDQGLQFLIQYYNGEERAKGNILERFSAQQFPDLHSELNLSSLELGDSALYFCASSVVSGPGEKLFFGSGTQLSVL.

As DNA, the CDR3 is TGTGCCATCAGTGAGTTCACTAATGAAAAACTGTTTTTT. As protein: CAISEFTNEKLFF. The rearrangement joins TRBV10-3 to TRBJ1-4; D is ambiguous. CDR3 length equals 13 residues. CDR1 is ENHRY and CDR2 is SYGVKD in the germline V gene. V was pared by 1 base and J by 2 bases, with 2 bases between.

The CDR3 spells CASSYSGRASETQYF. As DNA, the CDR3 is TGCGCCAGCAGCTATAGCGGGAGGGCCTCAGAGACCCAGTACTTC. V gene TRBV5-1 combines with J gene TRBJ2-5, with TRBD2 identical over 11 bases. V shed 3 bases, J shed 4 bases, and the junction held 5 bases outside the gene matches. Germline V lookup: CDR1 SGHRS, CDR2 YFSETQ. CDR3 length: 15 residues.

This chain connects TRBV6-1 to TRBJ1-1; no clear D. The CDR3 totals 15 residues. Germline values: CDR1 MNHNS, CDR2 SASEGT. V was trimmed by 6 bases and J by 1 base, leaving 15 bases between them. CDR3 bases: TGTGCCAGCAGCACAAAAGGCAGGACGAACACTGAAGCTTTCTTT. Its translation is CASSTKGRTNTEAFF.

The rearrangement uses TRBV2 and TRBJ1-3, with D tentatively TRBD1 (6 bases). CDR3 length equals 16 residues. V lost 3 bases to trimming and J lost 0 bases, with 12 bases between them. From germline, CDR1 is SNHLY and CDR2 FYNNEI. CDR3 DNA sequence: TGTGCCAGCAGTGATCGGACAGCCATCTCTGGAAACACCATATATTTT. It specifies CASSDRTAISGNTIYF.

V gene TRBV29-1 combines with J gene TRBJ2-1, with TRBD1 matching 8 bases. CDR3 size: 12 residues. Germline CDR1 reads SQVTM; CDR2 reads ANQGSEA. J lost 7 bases, V lost 2 bases, and 1 base had no gene match. CDR3: CSVERTGNEQFF. CDR3 coding DNA: TGCAGCGTTGAAAGGACAGGGAATGAGCAGTTCTTC.

V usage is TRBV9 and J usage is TRBJ2-7; TRBD1 agrees at 8 bases. V lost 4 bases and J lost 6; bases outside the gene matches: 3. CDR1 is SGDLS and CDR2 is YYNGEE in the germline V gene. This CDR3 has 12 amino acids. DNA of the CDR3: TGTGCCAGCAGCCCAGGGGGCGGCGAGCAGTACTTC. Protein sequence: CASSPGGGEQYF.

The gene calls are TRBV5-4 and TRBJ1-1; TRBD1 is a possible D gene (5 bases). The germline CDR1 and CDR2 sequences are SGHNT and YYREEE (reference sequence). CDR3 length: 12 residues. Trimming shortened V by 0 bases and J by 8 bases, and 8 bases separated the two germline ends. The CDR3, as DNA: TGTGCCAGCAGCTTGGAAAGGGGCGAAGCTTTCTTT. Protein: CASSLERGEAFF.

The rearrangement links TRBV19 to TRBJ1-1; maybe TRBD1 (5 bases). Germline CDR1 reads LNHDA; CDR2 reads SQIVND (reference sequence). The V and J ends lost 5 bases and 1 base respectively, with 14 bases between them. This CDR3 comprises 15 residues. CDR3 in DNA: TGTGCCAGTAGTGTTATCGGGGGACCGAACACTGAAGCTTTCTTT. Translating gives CASSVIGGPNTEAFF.

This chain joins TRBV5-4 and TRBJ2-7, with D possibly TRBD2 on 5 matching bases. Germline V lookup: CDR1 SGHNT, CDR2 YYREEE (reference sequence). V was shortened by 4 bases and J by 3 bases, with 11 bases between the two germline ends. The CDR3 runs to 13 residues. The CDR3 region has the DNA TGTGCCAGCAGCCGGACTGGGGACTACGAGCAGTACTTC. This codes for CASSRTGDYEQYF.